Listed below are T cell receptor beta chains from one sample, sequenced in a study of identical twins. MiXCR, run by TCRdb on the 5' RACE reads, gives a single entry per CDR3 protein. The table shows 1.5 million to 2 million distinct CDR3 sequences, with 25% to 35% occurring only once. The sample consisted of cord blood. All receptors come from a newborn girl in good health. CDR3s include the opening cysteine and the closing phenylalanine or tryptophan. The order of the fields is V gene, J gene, CDR3 protein.

>TRBV6-6|TRBJ2-7
CASSDFRDSYEQYF
>TRBV28|TRBJ2-6
CASSFDRVLSGANVLTF
>TRBV27|TRBJ1-6
CASRRSGSPLHF
>TRBV5-4|TRBJ2-7
CASSLEGGREVNEQYF
>TRBV5-1|TRBJ2-5
CASSFQRRSQSDEQYF
>TRBV2|TRBJ2-7
CASSEGLTSYEQYF
>TRBV29-1|TRBJ2-3
CSVGLARTDMQYF
>TRBV3-1|TRBJ2-3
CASSPISPTVRTDTDAQYF
>TRBV4-1|TRBJ2-1
CASSLQGGSHYNEQFF
>TRBV20-1|TRBJ1-5
CSARGDSVFNQPQHF
>TRBV20-1|TRBJ2-2
CSARDSQNTGELFF
>TRBV7-9|TRBJ2-7
CASSSTGGGYEQYF
>TRBV7-2|TRBJ2-1
CASSLASDAGHNEQFF
>TRBV5-1|TRBJ2-1
CASRVGETHEQFF
>TRBV7-8|TRBJ1-2
CASRPSLTVTYGYTF
>TRBV5-8|TRBJ1-1
CASSPYKGQNTEAFF
>TRBV12-3/TRBV12-4|TRBJ2-4
CASSPVRRGGKNIQYF
>TRBV15|TRBJ1-1
CATSRDREMNTEAFF
>TRBV12-3/TRBV12-4|TRBJ1-2
CASTPGQLYGYTF
>TRBV12-3/TRBV12-4|TRBJ2-3
CASRETSGSGTQYF
>TRBV13|TRBJ2-1
CASSYRPLAGVNEQFF
>TRBV6-5|TRBJ1-1
CASADRMNTEAFF
>TRBV3-1|TRBJ1-4
CASSQDGGFAEKLFF
>TRBV6-5|TRBJ2-1
CASSKDRGYNEQFF
>TRBV6-6|TRBJ2-7
CASLGGGSSYEQYF
>TRBV7-6|TRBJ1-4
CASRSRDRNEELFF
>TRBV20-1|TRBJ2-1
CSARAWRSLIEDEQFF
>TRBV6-5|TRBJ2-1
CASSYSRAVYNEQFF
>TRBV9|TRBJ1-6
CASSVYSSYNSPLHF
>TRBV12-3/TRBV12-4|TRBJ1-2
CASYRGGFNYGYTF
>TRBV4-1|TRBJ2-5
CASSQGGLAGIKKETQYF
>TRBV27|TRBJ1-2
CASSLSLVAGQLLWGYTF
>TRBV20-1|TRBJ2-1
CSASEGTPEQFF
>TRBV24-1|TRBJ2-1
CATSDTPPGTDSYNEQFF
>TRBV28|TRBJ2-5
CASREAVDRMETQYF
>TRBV14|TRBJ2-7
CASSLGAGRPYEQYF